Listed here is a single TCR beta chain. It has no known antigen specificity. No per-base quality is available; no much larger clone lies one base away. These data come from a study of blood T cell repertoires in COVID-19 (dated by TCRdb to 2018 to 2021). In terms of the full investigation: Collaborator samples came from the United States, Italy and Spain and covered acute and convalescent phases of COVID-19. The repertoires were released in a freely available public database intended as a resource for research on the immune response to SARS-CoV-2. The dataset comprised deeply sampled blood TCRbeta repertoires from subjects exposed to, actively infected with, or recovered from COVID-19. Where HLA class I and class II types were available, the types were taken from metadata supplied by the sample provider, not from assay-based typing. The prospective study material was composed of cDNA or gDNA derived from T cells, B-cell-depleted T cells, or PBMCs. The samples were drawn from two sources: the first 160 participants of the ongoing ImmuneRACE study, and over 1,000 subjects contributed by 6 global collaborators. The sample metadata nearly always contained a de-identified subject ID, COVID-19 status, age in years and sex.

The collaborating institutions used their own protocols to collect whole blood in K2EDTA tubes. For TCRbeta analysis, collaborators shipped samples as frozen whole blood, isolated PBMCs, or DNA extracted from either of those sample types. Results the study describes overall, beyond this receptor: The quantity of clinical and demographic metadata differed by source and by participant and was supplied without curation.

The germline V gene (reference sequence) gives CDR1 as LNHDA and CDR2 as SQIVND. Between the V and J ends, shortened by 1 base and 9 bases respectively, the junction contains 16 bases. The CDR3 numbers 16 residues from cysteine through phenylalanine. Only CDR3 DNA remains: 48 bases, in frame from the first base. TCRbeta CDR3 regions were amplified from genomic DNA by means of the immunoSEQ Assay, a bias-controlled multiplex PCR. For the original study's pipeline: The number of nucleated cells in each sample was estimated by amplification of reference gene primers within the assay. Sequence reads were collapsed and filtered to measure the absolute abundance of every unique TCRbeta CDR3 rearrangement. For each sample, productive Simpson clonality was calculated as the square root of Simpson's diversity index over productive rearrangements. Held by TCRdb, this immuneACCESS table contains in-frame sequences only and omits some clones. Under half of the omission traces to an unresolved V gene where checked; the cause of the rest is unknown. V and J calls and clone size follow that table, whereas D and trimming were derived from the DNA. Here the sample has roughly 190,000 clones; around nine tenths occur a single time. The top ten clonotypes cover about 22% of the sample.

Sample: peripheral blood. The chain couples TRBV19 to TRBJ1-6, with TRBD1 as a weak D call on 6 bases. The sequence derives from a man aged 60 to 69 with active or convalescent COVID-19. The bases are TGTGCCAGTAGTATAGTCGGGACATACGGATTTTCACCCCTCCACTTT. Its protein is CASSIVGTYGFSPLHF.